The present T cell receptor (beta chain) was sequenced within a study of blood T cells in healthy people across ages. Whole-study findings and limits: Conclusively comparing naive with antigen-experienced cells was impossible with unsorted PBMCs. Naive T cell percentage showed a strong correlation with TCR beta diversity.

Each sample provided at least 5 micrograms of extracted total RNA. This clonotype was counted at least ten times. No antigen is known for it. For the second PCR, which ran for 7 to 11 cycles, a sample-barcoded 5' primer and a J-beta primer mix were used. A tag from a template-switch adaptor with 12 random nucleotides marked each cDNA molecule. One entry per CDR3 protein results from TCRdb running MiXCR on the 5' RACE reads. The table records fewer than 1 million distinct CDR3 sequences, under 45% of them present only once. This CDR3 comprises 13 residues. Unmatched junction bases numbered 8, after V lost 8 bases and J lost 4 bases. In germline, CDR1 is SQVTM, CDR2 ANQGSEA.

This receptor was identified in a man aged 55 to 70 in good health. Sequenced input: blood. V and J are TRBV29-1 and TRBJ2-1; 7 bases fit TRBD1. The CDR3: CSHLGQKYNEQFF. For the CDR3, the DNA is TGCAGCCATTTGGGACAGAAGTACAATGAGCAGTTCTTC.